This TCR beta chain was found in a study of blood T cell repertoires in COVID-19. Study background: Sources were T cells, B-cell-depleted T cells, or PBMCs; the material itself was cDNA or gDNA.

Each participant's cohort was designated according to participant-reported clinical history. The CDR3 has 14 residues. Between the trimmed V and J ends, which lost 1 base and 3 bases, there was a span of 11 bases. Germline CDR1 is SGHKS and CDR2 is YYEKEE (reference sequence). Per the authors' pipeline: Reference gene primer amplification gave nucleated cell count estimates. Assay: immunoSEQ multiplex PCR; the TCRdb copy retains only in-frame clones and omits some. V, J and clone size are those of that table, while D and trimming were read from the DNA. Of a few hundred thousand clones in the sample, 75% to 90% were seen once. This clone turned up a few times.

Sequenced: PBMCs or T cells enriched from blood (not recorded which). The chain carries TRBV5-5 and TRBJ2-7; maybe TRBD1 (5 bases). This receptor was identified in a woman in her forties or fifties who had recovered from COVID-19. CDR3 sequence: CASSLMQGNYEQYF. Here the CDR3 DNA reads TGTGCCAGCAGCTTGATGCAGGGTAACTACGAGCAGTACTTC.